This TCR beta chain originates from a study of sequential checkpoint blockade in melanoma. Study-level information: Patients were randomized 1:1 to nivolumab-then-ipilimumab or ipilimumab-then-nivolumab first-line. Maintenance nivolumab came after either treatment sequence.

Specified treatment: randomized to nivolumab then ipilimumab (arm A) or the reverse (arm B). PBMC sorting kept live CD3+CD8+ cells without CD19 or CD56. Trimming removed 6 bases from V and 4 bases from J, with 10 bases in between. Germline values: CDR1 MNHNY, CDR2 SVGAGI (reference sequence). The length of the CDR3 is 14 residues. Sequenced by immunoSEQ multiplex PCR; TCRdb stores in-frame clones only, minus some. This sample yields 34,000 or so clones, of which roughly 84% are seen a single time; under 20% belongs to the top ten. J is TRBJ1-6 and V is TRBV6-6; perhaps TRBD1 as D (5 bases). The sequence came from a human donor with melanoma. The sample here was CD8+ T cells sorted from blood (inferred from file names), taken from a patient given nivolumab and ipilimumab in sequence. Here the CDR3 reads CASRGLRYNSPLHF. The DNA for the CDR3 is TGTGCCAGCAGGGGACTGCGGTATAATTCACCCCTCCACTTT.